Here is one T cell receptor (beta chain) with its context. Its antigen is undetermined. This table comes from immunoSEQ multiplex PCR, and its TCRdb copy is limited to in-frame clones, with some not included. The sample shows 550,000 to 600,000 clones, around three quarters of them seen only once. The source of the sample is a study of shared clonotypes between healthy human individuals. Study-wide background: The people who gave samples were two women and a few men aged 18 to 49.

Study-wide results and caveats: The genetic and exposure-history diversity represented was limited by few donors. Collection of samples was limited to blood; tissue repertoires likely differ.

Sequencing was performed on PBMCs. This TCR came from a middle-aged woman in good health. Some clones in this sample may be carry-over from other donors' samples.

CDR3 amino acids: CASSAGTGGFYGYTF. CDR3 coding DNA: TGCGCCAGCAGCGCCGGGACAGGGGGCTTCTATGGCTACACCTTC. The chain links TRBV4-3 to TRBJ1-2; TRBD1 agrees at 12 bases. Germline CDR1 reads LGHNA; CDR2 reads YSLEER. This CDR3 is 15 amino acids long. J lost 4 bases, V lost 5 bases, and 5 bases had no gene match.